The next 20 T cell receptor beta chains were all read from a single sample in a study of memory CD4+ T cells and cytomegalovirus serostatus. Single viable CD3+CD4+CD8-CD45RO+ cells were sorted as the memory CD4+ T cells. TCRdb's table, derived via immunoSEQ multiplex PCR, lists solely in-frame clones and lacks some. The repertoire includes 45,000 to 55,000 clones, roughly three quarters of them detected once, and about 0.7% sits in the top ten. Sequencing was done on a sample of memory CD4+ T cells from blood. The receptors were sampled from an adult in good health and CMV-seronegative.

The gene calls are TRBV7-8 and TRBJ1-5; 8 bases agree with TRBD1. Germline V gene sequence: CDR1 SGHVS, CDR2 FQNEAQ. There are 16 residues in the CDR3. After removal of 1 base from V and 6 bases from J, the junction contained 8 bases not matched to a gene. In DNA, the CDR3 is TGTGCCAGCAGCTTAGTGTCAGGGGGCTTGTTTCAGCCCCAGCATTTT. This gives the protein CASSLVSGGLFQPQHF.

The CDR3 region has the DNA TGTGCCAGCTCACCCGACTCACTAGGGGTCGTTTATTTT. Translation: CASSPDSLGVVYF. V gene TRBV18 combines with J gene TRBJ2-3; D possibly matches TRBD1 or TRBD2 (5 bases each). Looked up from germline, CDR1 is KGHSH and CDR2 is LQKENI. This CDR3 is built from 13 residues. V was trimmed by 3 bases and J by 15 bases, leaving 19 bases between them.

The rearrangement joins TRBV4-1 to TRBJ2-7; maybe TRBD1 (6 bases). Trimming took 6 bases from V and 1 from J, leaving 13 bases between them. The CDR3 runs 14 residues. Germline loops: CDR1 MGHRA, CDR2 YSYEKL. The CDR3 spells CASRRRGQSYEQYF. Written as DNA, the CDR3 is TGCGCCAGCAGAAGGCGCGGACAGTCCTACGAGCAGTACTTC.

CDR3 amino acids: CASSFGVRYTGELFF. CDR3 nucleotides: TGTGCCAGCAGCTTTGGTGTCCGGTACACCGGGGAGCTGTTTTTT. This chain connects TRBV5-4 to TRBJ2-2; D gene ambiguous. The CDR3 has 15 amino acids. V was cut by 2 bases and J by 3 bases, with 11 bases left in between. Per germline, CDR1 SGHNT and CDR2 YYREEE (reference sequence).

V usage is TRBV30 and J usage is TRBJ2-5; a possible D gene is TRBD2 (5 bases). In germline, CDR1 is GTSNPN, CDR2 SVGIG (reference sequence). V was clipped by 2 bases and J by 8 bases, with 18 bases between them. The CDR3 is made up of 14 amino acids. CDR3 region: CAWSTKGLSVTQYF. The CDR3 region has the DNA TGTGCCTGGAGTACCAAAGGACTCTCTGTAACCCAGTACTTC.

This clone has just one count. The chain joins TRBV28 to TRBJ2-1, with D hard to call. CDR1 and CDR2 from the germline V gene are MDHEN and SYDVKM. CDR3 length: 11 amino acids. V lost 8 bases, J lost 7 bases, and 9 bases lay in between. DNA of the CDR3: TGTGCCAGCCCCCGTGGGAATGAGCAGTTCTTC. Translated: CASPRGNEQFF. Complete variable domain (other parts from reference TRBV28 and TRBJ2-1): DVKVTQSSRYLVKRTGEKVFLECVQDMDHENMFWYRQDPGLGLRLIYFSYDVKMKEKGDIPEGYSVSREKKERFSLILESASTNQTSMYLCASPRGNEQFFGPGTRLTVL.

This chain uses TRBV28 with TRBJ2-7; D is uncertain. V was cut by 3 bases and J by 2 bases, with 5 bases left in between. Germline loops: CDR1 MDHEN, CDR2 SYDVKM. The CDR3 has 12 amino acids. For the CDR3, the DNA is TGTGCCAGCAGTTTCCTAGCCTACGAGCAGTACTTC. Translation: CASSFLAYEQYF. Supplemented by reference TRBV28 and TRBJ2-7, the full variable domain reads DVKVTQSSRYLVKRTGEKVFLECVQDMDHENMFWYRQDPGLGLRLIYFSYDVKMKEKGDIPEGYSVSREKKERFSLILESASTNQTSMYLCASSFLAYEQYFGPGTRLTVT.

This chain connects TRBV9 to TRBJ2-1; 16 bases agree with TRBD2. This CDR3 comprises 17 residues. From germline, CDR1 is SGDLS and CDR2 YYNGEE. J was trimmed by 5 bases and V by 4 bases; bases with no gene match: 6. CDR3 protein: CASSSQGLAGGNNEQFF. The CDR3 nucleotides read TGTGCCAGCAGCTCCCAGGGACTAGCGGGAGGGAACAATGAGCAGTTCTTC.

The gene calls are TRBV6-1 and TRBJ2-7, with D unclear. The CDR3 runs to 15 residues. Germline V gene data show CDR1 as MNHNS and CDR2 as SASEGT. The V and J ends lost 5 bases and 4 bases respectively, with 18 bases between them. This CDR3 reads CASSLFSPASYEQYF. DNA for the CDR3: TGTGCCAGCAGTCTCTTCTCCCCCGCAAGTTACGAGCAGTACTTC.

V usage is TRBV9 and J usage is TRBJ2-1; 7 positions match TRBD2. This CDR3 region has 16 residues. The junction had 4 bases not matched to a gene; V was cut back by 0 bases and J by 1 base. The germline V gene encodes CDR1 SGDLS and CDR2 YYNGEE. CDR3 sequence: CASSVGTGRSYNEQFF. CDR3 nucleotides: TGTGCCAGCAGCGTAGGGACCGGGAGGTCCTACAATGAGCAGTTCTTC.

Comment on this clone: Different DNA sequences within this sample yield the same CDR3. CDR3 loop: CSVEGLAGDHEQYF. The CDR3 coding sequence is TGCAGCGTTGAGGGACTAGCGGGAGATCACGAGCAGTACTTC. The chain carries TRBV29-1 and TRBJ2-7; TRBD2 aligns across 14 bases. The CDR3 is 14 amino acids. Germline V gene sequence: CDR1 SQVTM, CDR2 ANQGSEA. Losses at the gene ends were 3 bases for V and 5 bases for J; bases not matched to a gene: 3.

This clone turned up a few times. J is TRBJ1-1 and V is TRBV7-2; tentatively, D is TRBD1 (5 bases). Trimming took off 2 bases at V and 10 bases at J, with 11 bases between the two ends. The CDR3 has 12 amino acids. Germline lookup yields CDR1 SGHTA and CDR2 FQGNSA. The CDR3, as DNA: TGTGCCAGCAGCTTATTAAGGGGAGGAGCTTTCTTT. This codes for CASSLLRGGAFF.

The chain links TRBV28 to TRBJ1-3; D is uncertain. The V gene lost 5 bases and the J gene lost 0 bases, with 11 bases spanning the gap. Germline CDR1 and CDR2: MDHEN and SYDVKM. CDR3 length equals 15 residues. The CDR3 coding sequence is TGTGCCAGCAGTGCCCCGACCCTCTCTGGAAACACCATATATTTT. This gives the protein CASSAPTLSGNTIYF.

This clone is labeled medium-sized. Additional DNA sequences in this sample encode the identical CDR3. The V gene is TRBV6-6, the J gene TRBJ2-1; the D gene is possibly TRBD2 (5 bases). The germline V gene has CDR1 MNHNY and CDR2 SVGAGI (reference sequence). The length of the CDR3 is 14 residues. The V end was cut by 0 bases, the J end by 4 bases, with 7 bases between. CDR3 amino acids: CASSYSRVYNEQFF. The CDR3 coding sequence is TGTGCCAGCAGTTACTCGAGGGTTTACAATGAGCAGTTCTTC.

This sequence joins TRBV30 and TRBJ2-5; 7 bases match TRBD2. Germline CDR1 is GTSNPN and CDR2 is SVGIG (reference sequence). CDR3 length: 15 residues. After removal of 0 bases from V and 5 bases from J, the junction contained 9 bases not matched to a gene. The CDR3 coding sequence is TGTGCCTGGAGTGTAGTGGGAGGGGCCTGGGAGACCCAGTACTTC. Residues: CAWSVVGGAWETQYF. Variable domain in full (rest from reference TRBV30 and TRBJ2-5): SQTIHQWPATLVQPVGSPLSLECTVEGTSNPNLYWYRQAAGRGLQLLFYSVGIGQISSEVPQNLSASRPQDRQFILSSKKLLLSDSGFYLCAWSVVGGAWETQYFGPGTRLLVL.

DNA of the CDR3: TGTGCCAGCAGCTCAAGCGGGTTCCAAGAGACCCAGTACTTC. It encodes CASSSSGFQETQYF. The J gene is TRBJ2-5, the V gene TRBV13, with D possibly being TRBD2 (6 bases). Germline V gives CDR1 PRHDT, CDR2 FYEKMQ (reference sequence). CDR3 size: 14 residues. V was shortened by 4 bases and J by 1 base, with 10 bases between the two germline ends.

This clone showed up just a few times. The V and J genes are TRBV5-4 and TRBJ1-1; D unclear. The germline V gene has CDR1 SGHNT and CDR2 YYREEE (reference sequence). Trimming shortened V by 4 bases and J by 5 bases, and 12 bases separated the two germline ends. The CDR3 extends over 13 amino acids. CDR3 protein: CASSPKHQTEAFF. The CDR3 DNA is TGTGCCAGCAGCCCAAAACACCAAACTGAAGCTTTCTTT. The whole variable domain, remainder taken from reference TRBV5-4 and TRBJ1-1, is ETGVTQSPTHLIKTRGQQVTLRCSSQSGHNTVSWYQQALGQGPQFIFQYYREEENGRGNFPPRFSGLQFPNYSSELNVNALELDDSALYLCASSPKHQTEAFFGQGTRLTVV.

The chain carries TRBV30 and TRBJ2-3; 14 nucleotides match TRBD2. This CDR3 spans 15 amino acids. With 3 bases clipped from V and 4 bases from J, the junction kept 3 bases outside the gene matches. From germline, CDR1 is GTSNPN and CDR2 SVGIG (reference sequence). The CDR3 DNA is TGTGCCTGGAGCAGACTAGCGGGAGGGCCAGATACGCAGTATTTT. It translates to CAWSRLAGGPDTQYF.

The chain carries TRBV7-2 and TRBJ2-1; 9 nucleotides match TRBD2. The CDR3 is 14 amino acids. The junction had 9 bases not matched to a gene; V was cut back by 0 bases and J by 15 bases. Germline CDR1 is SGHTA and CDR2 is FQGNSA. This CDR3 is CASSLARVAGVLFF. In nucleotides, the CDR3 is TGTGCCAGCAGCTTAGCCCGCGTAGCGGGAGTGTTGTTCTTC.

In its sample, this clone was seen a few times. This chain links TRBV7-8 with TRBJ2-7, with 16 positions matching TRBD2. The germline V gene has CDR1 SGHVS and CDR2 FQNEAQ. J lost 6 bases, V lost 1 base, and 3 bases had no gene match. This CDR3 is built from 16 residues. CDR3: CASSLVGTSGRGEQYF. The CDR3 region has the DNA TGTGCCAGCAGCTTAGTGGGGACTAGCGGGAGGGGCGAGCAGTACTTC. The complete variable domain, with remaining parts taken from reference TRBV7-8 and TRBJ2-7, reads GAGVSQSPRYKVAKRGQDVALRCDPISGHVSLFWYQQALGQGPEFLTYFQNEAQLDKSGLPSDRFFAERPEGSVSTLKIQRTQQEDSAVYLCASSLVGTSGRGEQYFGPGTRLTVT.